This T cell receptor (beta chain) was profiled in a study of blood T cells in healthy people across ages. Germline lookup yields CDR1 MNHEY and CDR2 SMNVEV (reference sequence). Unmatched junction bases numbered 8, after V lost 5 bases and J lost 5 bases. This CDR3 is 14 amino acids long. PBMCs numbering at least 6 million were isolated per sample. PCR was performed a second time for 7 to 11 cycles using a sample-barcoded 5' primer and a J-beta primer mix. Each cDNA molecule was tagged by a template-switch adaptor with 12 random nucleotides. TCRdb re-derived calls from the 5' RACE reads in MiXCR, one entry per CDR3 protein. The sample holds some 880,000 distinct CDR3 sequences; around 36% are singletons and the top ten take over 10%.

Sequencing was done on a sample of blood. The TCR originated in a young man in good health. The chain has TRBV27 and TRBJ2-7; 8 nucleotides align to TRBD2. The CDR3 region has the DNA TGTGCCAGCAGTATCCGGGGGGGAAGCGACGAGCAGTACTTC. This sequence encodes CASSIRGGSDEQYF.